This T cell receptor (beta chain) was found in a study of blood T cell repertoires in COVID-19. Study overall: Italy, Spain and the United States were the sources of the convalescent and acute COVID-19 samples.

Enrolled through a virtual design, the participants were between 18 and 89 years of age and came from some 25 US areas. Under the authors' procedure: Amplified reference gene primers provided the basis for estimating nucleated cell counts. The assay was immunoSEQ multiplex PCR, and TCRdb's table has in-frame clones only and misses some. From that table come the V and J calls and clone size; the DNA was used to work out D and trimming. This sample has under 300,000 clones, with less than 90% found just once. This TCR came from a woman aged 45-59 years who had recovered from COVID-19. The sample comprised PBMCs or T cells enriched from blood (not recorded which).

The CDR3 sequence is CASSLGVRQGVSLNTEAFF. CDR3 coding DNA: TGTGCCAGCAGCTTGGGGGTACGGCAGGGGGTCTCCCTGAACACTGAAGCTTTCTTT. The gene calls are TRBV5-8 and TRBJ1-1; 7 bases map to TRBD1. Losses at the gene ends were 0 bases for V and 0 bases for J; bases not matched to a gene: 14. CDR3 length equals 19 residues. Germline V gene data show CDR1 as SGHTS and CDR2 as YDEGEE.